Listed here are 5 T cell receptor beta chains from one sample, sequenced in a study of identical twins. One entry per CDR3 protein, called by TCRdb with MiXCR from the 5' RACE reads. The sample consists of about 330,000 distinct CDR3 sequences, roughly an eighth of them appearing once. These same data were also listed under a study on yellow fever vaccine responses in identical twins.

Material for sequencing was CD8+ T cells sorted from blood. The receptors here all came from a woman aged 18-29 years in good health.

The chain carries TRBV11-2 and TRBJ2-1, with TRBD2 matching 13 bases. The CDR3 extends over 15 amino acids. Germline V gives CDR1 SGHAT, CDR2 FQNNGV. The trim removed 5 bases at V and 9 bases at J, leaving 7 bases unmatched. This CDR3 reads CASSTSGLAGFEQFF. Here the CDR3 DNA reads TGTGCCAGCAGCACCTCGGGACTAGCGGGGTTTGAGCAGTTCTTC.

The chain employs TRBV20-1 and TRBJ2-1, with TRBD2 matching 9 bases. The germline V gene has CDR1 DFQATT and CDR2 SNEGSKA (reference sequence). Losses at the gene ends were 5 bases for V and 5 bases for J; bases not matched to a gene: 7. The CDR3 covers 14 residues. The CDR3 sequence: CSARGTSRHNEQFF. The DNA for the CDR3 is TGCAGTGCTCGGGGGACTAGCAGGCACAATGAGCAGTTCTTC.

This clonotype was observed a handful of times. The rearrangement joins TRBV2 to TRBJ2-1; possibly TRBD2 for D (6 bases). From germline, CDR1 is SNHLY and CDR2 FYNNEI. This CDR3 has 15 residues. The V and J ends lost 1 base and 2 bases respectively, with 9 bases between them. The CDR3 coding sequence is TGTGCCAGCAGTGAAGGGACTATCACCTACAATGAGCAGTTCTTC. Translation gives CASSEGTITYNEQFF.

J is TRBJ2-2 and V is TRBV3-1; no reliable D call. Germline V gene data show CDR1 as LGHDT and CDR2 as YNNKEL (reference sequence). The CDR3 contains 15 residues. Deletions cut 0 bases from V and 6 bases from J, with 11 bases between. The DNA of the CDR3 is TGTGCCAGCAGCCAAGATAGCAGTATGGCCGGGGAGCTGTTTTTT. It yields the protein CASSQDSSMAGELFF.

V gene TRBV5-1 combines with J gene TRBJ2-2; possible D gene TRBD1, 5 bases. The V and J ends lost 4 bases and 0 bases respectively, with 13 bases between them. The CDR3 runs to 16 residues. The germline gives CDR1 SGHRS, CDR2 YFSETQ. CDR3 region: CASSLTGYANTGELFF. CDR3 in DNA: TGCGCCAGCAGCCTCACAGGTTACGCGAACACCGGGGAGCTGTTTTTT.